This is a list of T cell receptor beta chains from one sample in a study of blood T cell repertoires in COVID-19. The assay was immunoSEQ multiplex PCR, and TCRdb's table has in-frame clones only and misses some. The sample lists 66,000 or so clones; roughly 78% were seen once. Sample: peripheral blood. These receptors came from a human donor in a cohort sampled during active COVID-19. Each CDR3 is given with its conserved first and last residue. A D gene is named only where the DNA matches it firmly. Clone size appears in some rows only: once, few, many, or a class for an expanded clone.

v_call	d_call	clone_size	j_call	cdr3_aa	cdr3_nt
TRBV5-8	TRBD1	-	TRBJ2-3	CASSRGQGTDTQYF	TGTGCCAGCAGCCGGGGACAGGGCACAGATACGCAGTATTTT
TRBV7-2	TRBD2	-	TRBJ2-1	CASSRSGNEQFF	TGTGCCAGCAGCCGTAGCGGGAATGAGCAGTTCTTC
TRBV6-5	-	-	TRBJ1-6	CASSYSSGAGNSPLHF	TGTGCCAGCAGTTACTCTTCAGGGGCTGGAAATTCACCCCTCCACTTT
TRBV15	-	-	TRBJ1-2	CATSRDVGARYGYTF	TGTGCCACCAGCAGAGATGTTGGGGCGCGATATGGCTACACCTTC
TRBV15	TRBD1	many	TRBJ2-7	CATSRTGSSYEQYF	TGTGCCACCAGCAGGACAGGGAGCTCCTACGAGCAGTACTTC
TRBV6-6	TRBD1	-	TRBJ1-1	CASSPGTGIHSDTEAFF	TGTGCCAGCAGTCCAGGGACAGGGATTCATTCGGACACTGAAGCTTTCTTT
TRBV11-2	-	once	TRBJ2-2	CASSFPTGELFF	TGTGCCAGCAGCTTCCCGACCGGGGAGCTGTTTTTT
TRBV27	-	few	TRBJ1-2	CASSAGGWGNGYTF	TGTGCCAGCAGTGCCGGGGGATGGGGGAATGGCTACACCTTC
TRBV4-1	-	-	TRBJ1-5	CASSQRGFAGQTNQPQHF	TGCGCCAGCAGCCAAAGAGGTTTCGCGGGGCAGACCAATCAGCCCCAGCATTTT
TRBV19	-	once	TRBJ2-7	CASSIGLANYEQYF	TGTGCCAGTAGTATCGGCCTAGCAAACTACGAGCAGTACTTC